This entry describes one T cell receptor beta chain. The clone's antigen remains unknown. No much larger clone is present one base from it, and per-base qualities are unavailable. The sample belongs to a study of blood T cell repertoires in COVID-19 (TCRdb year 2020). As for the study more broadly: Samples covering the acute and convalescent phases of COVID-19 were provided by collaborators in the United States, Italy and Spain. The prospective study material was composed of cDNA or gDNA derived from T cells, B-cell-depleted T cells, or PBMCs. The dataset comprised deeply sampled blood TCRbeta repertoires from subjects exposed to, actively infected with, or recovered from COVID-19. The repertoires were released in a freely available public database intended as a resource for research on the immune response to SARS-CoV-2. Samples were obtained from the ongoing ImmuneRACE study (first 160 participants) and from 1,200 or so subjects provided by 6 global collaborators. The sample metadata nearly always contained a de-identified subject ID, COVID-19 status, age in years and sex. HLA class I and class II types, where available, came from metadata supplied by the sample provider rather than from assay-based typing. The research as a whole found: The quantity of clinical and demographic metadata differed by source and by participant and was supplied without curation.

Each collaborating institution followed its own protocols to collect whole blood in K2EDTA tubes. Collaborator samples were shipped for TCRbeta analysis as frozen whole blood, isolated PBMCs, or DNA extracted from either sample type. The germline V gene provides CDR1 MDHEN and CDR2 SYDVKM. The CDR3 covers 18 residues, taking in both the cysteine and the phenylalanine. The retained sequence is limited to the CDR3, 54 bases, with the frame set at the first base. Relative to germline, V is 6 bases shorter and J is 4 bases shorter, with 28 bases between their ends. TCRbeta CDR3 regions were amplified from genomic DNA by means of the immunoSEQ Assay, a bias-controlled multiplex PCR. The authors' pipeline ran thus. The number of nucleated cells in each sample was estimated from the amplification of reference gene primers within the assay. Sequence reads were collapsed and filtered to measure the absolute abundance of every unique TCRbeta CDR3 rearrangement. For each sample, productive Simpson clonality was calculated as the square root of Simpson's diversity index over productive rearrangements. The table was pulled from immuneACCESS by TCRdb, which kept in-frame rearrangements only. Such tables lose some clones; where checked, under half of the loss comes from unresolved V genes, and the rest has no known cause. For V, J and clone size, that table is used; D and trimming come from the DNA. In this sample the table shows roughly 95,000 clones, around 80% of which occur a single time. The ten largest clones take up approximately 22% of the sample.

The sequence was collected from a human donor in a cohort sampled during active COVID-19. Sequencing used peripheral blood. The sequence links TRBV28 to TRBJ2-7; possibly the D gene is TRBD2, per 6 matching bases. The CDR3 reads CASRRPQAGGHEAYEQYF. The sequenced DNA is TGTGCCAGCAGGAGACCCCAGGCCGGGGGTCACGAAGCTTACGAGCAGTACTTC.